Below are 27 T cell receptor beta chains sequenced from a single sample in a study of T cell responses to AZD1222 COVID-19 vaccine. Clones were read by immunoSEQ multiplex PCR, and TCRdb kept only the in-frame ones, dropping some. The sample yields tens of thousands of clones, more than 75% seen once. Here the sequenced sample was peripheral blood, taken 28 days after the second AZD1222 dose. All receptors come from an adult who received the AZD1222 COVID-19 vaccine.

The V gene is TRBV2, the J gene TRBJ2-2; 12 bases are shared with TRBD2. Germline V gene data show CDR1 as SNHLY and CDR2 as FYNNEI. V was pared by 6 bases and J by 0 bases, with 2 bases of the junction left unmatched. There are 16 residues in the CDR3. The CDR3 DNA reads as TGTGCCAGCAGGGGACTAGCGGGTCCGAACACCGGGGAGCTGTTTTTT. This sequence encodes CASRGLAGPNTGELFF.

V is TRBV27 and J is TRBJ2-7; 8 nucleotides match TRBD1. CDR3 length equals 17 residues. After removal of 2 bases from V and 7 bases from J, the junction contained 16 bases not matched to a gene. Germline lookup yields CDR1 MNHEY and CDR2 SMNVEV (reference sequence). CDR3 DNA sequence: TGTGCCAGCAGTTTACTCGGCCTCGGGACAGGAGCAGGGGAGCAGTACTTC. Its translation is CASSLLGLGTGAGEQYF.

This chain connects TRBV5-1 to TRBJ1-1; D perhaps matches TRBD1 (6 bases). CDR1 SGHRS and CDR2 YFSETQ come from the germline V gene. V lost 4 bases to trimming and J lost 0 bases, with 16 bases between them. The CDR3 runs to 16 residues. CDR3 sequence reads: CASSPLQGSMNTEAFF. CDR3 bases: TGCGCCAGCAGCCCTCTCCAGGGGAGCATGAACACTGAAGCTTTCTTT.

This clone showed up just once. This rearrangement joins TRBV6-5 to TRBJ1-5; D might be TRBD1 (6 bases). V was clipped by 2 bases and J by 5 bases, with 13 bases between them. The CDR3 totals 15 residues. Germline CDR1 reads MNHEY; CDR2 reads SVGAGI. CDR3 loop: CASSYVQGPHQPQHF. The CDR3 DNA is TGTGCCAGCAGTTACGTACAGGGACCGCATCAGCCCCAGCATTTT.

This clone has more than one count but fewer than ten. The chain employs TRBV30 and TRBJ2-2; D is unresolved. Germline-derived CDR1 and CDR2 are GTSNPN and SVGIG (reference sequence). The CDR3 runs 12 residues. V shed 0 bases and J shed 7 bases, with 6 bases lying between them. The chain's CDR3 is CAWSVNFGELFF. For the CDR3, the DNA is TGTGCCTGGAGTGTAAACTTCGGGGAGCTGTTTTTT.

The CDR3 here is CASSLRGLSTDTQYF. The DNA for the CDR3 is TGCGCCAGCAGCCTGCGGGGGCTCAGCACAGATACGCAGTATTTT. The chain has TRBV5-1 and TRBJ2-3, with a possible D match to TRBD2 (7 bases). Per germline, CDR1 SGHRS and CDR2 YFSETQ. The germline V and J ends were trimmed by 4 bases and 0 bases, with 12 bases remaining between them. This CDR3 is 15 amino acids long.

This clone came up a few times. V usage is TRBV2 and J usage is TRBJ1-5; D not certain. CDR1 is SNHLY and CDR2 is FYNNEI in the germline V gene. V lost 6 bases to trimming and J lost 3 bases, with 15 bases between them. This CDR3 comprises 15 residues. The CDR3 region has the DNA TGTGCCAGCAGCCAAGAGGGTACGAACAATCAGCCCCAGCATTTT. Its translation is CASSQEGTNNQPQHF.

This clone was observed a handful of times. The chain uses TRBV7-2 and TRBJ2-1; 9 bases are a match to TRBD2. Germline CDR1 reads SGHTA; CDR2 reads FQGNSA. The CDR3 has 16 amino acids. The V segment lost 3 bases and the J segment 7 bases; nucleotides outside the gene matches: 10. CDR3 DNA: TGTGCCAGCAGCTTGTTTAGCGGGAGTTCGTTTAATGAGCAGTTCTTC. Protein product: CASSLFSGSSFNEQFF.

The chain joins TRBV5-6 to TRBJ2-2; D gene ambiguous. CDR1 is SGHDT and CDR2 is YYEEEE in the germline V gene. The CDR3 totals 15 residues. The ends were cut back, 2 bases at V and 6 bases at J, with 14 bases in the middle. CDR3 DNA sequence: TGTGCCAGCAGCTTTCAGGACCGCCAAGCCGGGGAGCTGTTTTTT. This codes for CASSFQDRQAGELFF.

The chain carries TRBV4-1 and TRBJ2-2; 9 nucleotides agree with TRBD1. This CDR3 region has 15 residues. Germline V gives CDR1 MGHRA, CDR2 YSYEKL. V gave up 1 base and J gave up 5 bases; unmatched junction bases: 2. The CDR3 nucleotides are TGCGCCAGCAGCCAAGGGACAGGGGTAACCGGGGAGCTGTTTTTT. Its translation is CASSQGTGVTGELFF.

The chain links TRBV11-2 to TRBJ1-3; tentatively, D is TRBD1 (5 bases). Germline V gene lookup returns CDR1 SGHAT and CDR2 FQNNGV. The CDR3 is made up of 17 amino acids. V gave up 2 bases and J gave up 1 base, with 15 bases separating them. The CDR3 bases are TGTGCCAGCAGCTTAAATTCGTGGGGGGGTTCTGGAAACACCATATATTTT. Its protein is CASSLNSWGGSGNTIYF.

The chain employs TRBV5-4 and TRBJ1-2, with D perhaps TRBD1 (6 bases). Trimming shortened V by 4 bases and J by 5 bases, and 15 bases separated the two germline ends. CDR3 size: 14 residues. The germline CDR1 and CDR2 sequences are SGHNT and YYREEE (reference sequence). The CDR3 here is CASSTRQETYGYTF. DNA of the CDR3: TGTGCCAGCAGCACCCGACAGGAGACTTATGGCTACACCTTC.

J is TRBJ2-2 and V is TRBV19; 11 bases are shared with TRBD1. Per germline, CDR1 LNHDA and CDR2 SQIVND (reference sequence). The CDR3 contains 16 residues. V trimming: 9 bases; J trimming: 1 base; junction bases outside the gene matches: 7. The CDR3 DNA sequence: TGTGCCAGCAGGACAGGGGGCTCTCTGAACACCGGGGAGCTGTTTTTT. Its protein product is CASRTGGSLNTGELFF.

This chain uses TRBV2 with TRBJ2-3; D is unresolved. The V gene's germline CDR1 is SNHLY and CDR2 FYNNEI. The CDR3 spans 12 residues. V was shortened by 5 bases and J by 2 bases, with 5 bases between the two germline ends. The CDR3 here is CASSSNTDTQYF. The CDR3 DNA reads TGTGCCAGCAGTTCTAACACAGATACGCAGTATTTT.

This chain connects TRBV11-1 to TRBJ2-7; 9 bases line up with TRBD2. This CDR3 is 14 amino acids long. Germline V CDR1 and CDR2: SGHAT, FQDESV (reference sequence). The trim removed 3 bases at V and 5 bases at J, leaving 5 bases unmatched. The CDR3 region is CASSLRGGRDEQYF. The CDR3 bases are TGTGCCAGCAGCTTGAGAGGCGGGAGGGACGAGCAGTACTTC. Looking up the rest from reference TRBV11-1 and TRBJ2-7 gives the full variable domain: EAEVAQSPRYKITEKSQAVAFWCDPISGHATLYWYRQILGQGPELLVQFQDESVVDDSQLPKDRFSAERLKGVDSTLKIQPAELGDSAMYLCASSLRGGRDEQYFGPGTRLTVT.

The count of this clone is one. The rearrangement joins TRBV10-3 to TRBJ2-7; no clear D gene. The CDR3 contains 12 residues. V shed 3 bases and J shed 3 bases, with 6 bases lying between them. The germline V gene has CDR1 ENHRY and CDR2 SYGVKD. For the CDR3, the DNA is TGTGCCATCAGTGACGGTTACTACGAGCAGTACTTC. This encodes CAISDGYYEQYF.

This chain connects TRBV10-1 to TRBJ1-2; D gene unclear. V was trimmed by 8 bases and J by 0 bases, leaving 7 bases between them. CDR1 and CDR2 from the germline V gene are WNHNN and SYGVQD (reference sequence). There are 12 residues in the CDR3. CDR3: CASGQANYGYTF. The CDR3, as DNA: TGCGCCAGCGGTCAAGCTAACTATGGCTACACCTTC.

The V call is TRBV11-1, the J call TRBJ1-1, with 8 bases that match TRBD1. The CDR3 length is 14 residues. With 3 bases clipped from V and 3 bases from J, the junction kept 3 bases outside the gene matches. Germline V gene data show CDR1 as SGHAT and CDR2 as FQDESV (reference sequence). The CDR3 DNA follows: TGTGCCAGCAGCTTCGGACAGGGATACACTGAAGCTTTCTTT. Translating gives CASSFGQGYTEAFF.

This clone was counted a single time. The chain couples TRBV5-1 to TRBJ1-3; 7 bases are shared with TRBD1. This CDR3 is 16 amino acids long. Germline values: CDR1 SGHRS, CDR2 YFSETQ. Trimming took 0 bases from V and 4 from J; bases not matched to a gene: 7. The CDR3 region has the DNA TGCGCCAGCAGCTTGGACAGGGGAGGAGGAGGAAACACCATATATTTT. It translates to CASSLDRGGGGNTIYF.

J is TRBJ1-5 and V is TRBV24-1; D is uncertain. Trimming stripped 3 bases from V and 4 bases from J, with 3 bases between. The CDR3 length is 12 residues. CDR1 is KGHDR and CDR2 is SFDVKD in the germline V gene. The CDR3 region is CATSDGNQPQHF. For the CDR3, the DNA is TGTGCCACCAGTGATGGAAATCAGCCCCAGCATTTT.

The CDR3, as DNA: TGCGCCAGCAGCCCTTCCGGGACAGTCAACGAGCAGTACTTC. This sequence encodes CASSPSGTVNEQYF. The gene calls are TRBV5-1 and TRBJ2-7, with 7 bases fitting TRBD1. The CDR3 runs to 14 residues. Germline V gene data show CDR1 as SGHRS and CDR2 as YFSETQ. With V trimmed by 4 bases and J by 5 bases, 9 bases remained unmatched.

This chain joins TRBV20-1 and TRBJ1-4; no definite D call. CDR3 length: 10 amino acids. V lost 2 bases to trimming and J lost 8 bases, with 3 bases between them. Germline loops: CDR1 DFQATT, CDR2 SNEGSKA (reference sequence). The CDR3 DNA follows: TGCAGTGCTAGAAACGAAAAACTGTTTTTT. The encoded protein is CSARNEKLFF.

This chain uses TRBV7-2 with TRBJ2-5; TRBD2 matches at 10 bases. V lost 3 bases and J lost 5; bases outside the gene matches: 6. The CDR3 is 15 amino acids. Looked up from germline, CDR1 is SGHTA and CDR2 is FQGNSA. The CDR3: CASSFRTSGGETQYF. In DNA, the CDR3 is TGTGCCAGCAGCTTCCGGACTAGCGGAGGGGAGACCCAGTACTTC.

A few counts support this clone. The chain uses TRBV28 and TRBJ1-2; D is unresolved. Germline V gene data show CDR1 as MDHEN and CDR2 as SYDVKM. The V gene lost 5 bases and the J gene lost 14 bases, with 15 bases spanning the gap. This CDR3 region has 11 residues. CDR3 loop: CASSVTRSTTF. The CDR3 DNA sequence: TGTGCCAGCAGTGTCACAAGATCCACTACCTTC.

The chain has TRBV20-1 and TRBJ2-3; 12 positions agree with TRBD2. The germline V gene encodes CDR1 DFQATT and CDR2 SNEGSKA (reference sequence). J was trimmed by 2 bases and V by 3 bases; bases with no gene match: 12. The length of the CDR3 is 18 residues. The CDR3 reads CSASARGWTSGTTDTQYF. CDR3 nucleotide sequence: TGCAGTGCTAGTGCTCGCGGATGGACTAGCGGGACCACAGATACGCAGTATTTT.

V and J are TRBV21-1 and TRBJ1-1; the D call TRBD1 from the table was never checked on the DNA. TRBV21-1 is an annotated pseudogene. The CDR3 has 15 amino acids. The CDR3 DNA reads TGTGCCAGCAGCGACCGGGACAGGTCGAACACTGAAGCTTTCTTT. Protein product: CASSDRDRSNTEAFF.

The CDR3 DNA reads as TGTGCCAGCACCAGGAGGGATGAGCAGTTCTTC. Its protein is CASTRRDEQFF. The chain recombines TRBV6-5 with TRBJ2-1, with D perhaps matching TRBD2 (6 bases). Germline CDR1 MNHEY, CDR2 SVGAGI. The length of the CDR3 is 11 residues. V was clipped by 7 bases and J by 8 bases, with 9 bases between them.